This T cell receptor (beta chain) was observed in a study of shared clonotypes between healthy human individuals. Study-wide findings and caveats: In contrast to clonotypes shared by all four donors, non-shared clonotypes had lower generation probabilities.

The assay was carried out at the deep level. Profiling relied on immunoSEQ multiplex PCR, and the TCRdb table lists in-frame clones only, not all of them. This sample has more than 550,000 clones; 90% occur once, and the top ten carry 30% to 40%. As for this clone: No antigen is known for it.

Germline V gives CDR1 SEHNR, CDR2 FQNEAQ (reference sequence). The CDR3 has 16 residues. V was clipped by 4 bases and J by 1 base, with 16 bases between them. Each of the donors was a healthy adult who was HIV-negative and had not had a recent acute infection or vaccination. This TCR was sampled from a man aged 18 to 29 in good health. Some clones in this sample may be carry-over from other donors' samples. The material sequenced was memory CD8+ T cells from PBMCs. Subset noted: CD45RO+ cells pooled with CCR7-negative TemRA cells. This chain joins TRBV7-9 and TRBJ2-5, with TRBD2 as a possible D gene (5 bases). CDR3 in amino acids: CASSSPEEVFQETQYF. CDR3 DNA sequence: TGTGCCAGCAGCTCCCCAGAGGAGGTTTTCCAAGAGACCCAGTACTTC. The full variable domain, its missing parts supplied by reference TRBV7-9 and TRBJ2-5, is DTGVSQNPRHKITKRGQNVTFRCDPISEHNRLYWYRQTLGQGPEFLTYFQNEAQLEKSRLLSDRFSAERPKGSFSTLEIQRTEQGDSAMYLCASSSPEEVFQETQYFGPGTRLLVL.